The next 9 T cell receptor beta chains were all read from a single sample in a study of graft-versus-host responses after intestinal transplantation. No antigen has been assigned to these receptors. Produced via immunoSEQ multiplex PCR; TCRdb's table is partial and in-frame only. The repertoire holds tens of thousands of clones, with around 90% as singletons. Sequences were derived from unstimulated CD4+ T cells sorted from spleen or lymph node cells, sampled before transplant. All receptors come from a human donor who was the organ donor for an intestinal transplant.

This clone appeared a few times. As DNA, the CDR3 is TGTGCCAGCAGCTTACGGGGGGCATTGAACGAGCAGTACTTC. Amino acids: CASSLRGALNEQYF. This chain links TRBV11-2 with TRBJ2-7, with a possible D match to TRBD2 (7 bases). This CDR3 is 14 amino acids long. Germline assignment: CDR1 SGHAT and CDR2 FQNNGV. V was pared by 2 bases and J by 5 bases, with 13 bases between.

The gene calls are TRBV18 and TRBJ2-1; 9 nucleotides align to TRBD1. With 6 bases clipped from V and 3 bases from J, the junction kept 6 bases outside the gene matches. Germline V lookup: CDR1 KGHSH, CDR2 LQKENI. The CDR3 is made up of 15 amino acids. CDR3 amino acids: CASSPGQGIYNEQFF. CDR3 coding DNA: TGTGCCAGCTCCCCGGGACAGGGAATCTACAATGAGCAGTTCTTC.

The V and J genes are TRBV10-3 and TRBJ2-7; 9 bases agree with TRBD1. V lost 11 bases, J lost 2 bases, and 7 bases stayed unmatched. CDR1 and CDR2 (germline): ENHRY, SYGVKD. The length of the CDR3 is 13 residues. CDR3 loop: CASTGGNTYEQYF. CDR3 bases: TGTGCCTCCACAGGGGGCAACACCTACGAGCAGTACTTC.

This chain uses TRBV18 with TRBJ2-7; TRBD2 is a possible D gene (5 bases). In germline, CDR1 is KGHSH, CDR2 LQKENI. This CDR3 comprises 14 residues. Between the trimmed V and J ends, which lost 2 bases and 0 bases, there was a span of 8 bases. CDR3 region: CASSPGESSYEQYF. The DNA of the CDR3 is TGTGCCAGCTCACCAGGGGAGAGCTCCTACGAGCAGTACTTC.

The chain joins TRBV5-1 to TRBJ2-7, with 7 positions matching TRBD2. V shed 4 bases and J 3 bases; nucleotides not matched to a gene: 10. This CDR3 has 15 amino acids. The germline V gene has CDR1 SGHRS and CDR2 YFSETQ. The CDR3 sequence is CASSLDLPSGYEQYF. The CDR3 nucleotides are TGCGCCAGCAGCCTTGATCTGCCTAGCGGCTACGAGCAGTACTTC.

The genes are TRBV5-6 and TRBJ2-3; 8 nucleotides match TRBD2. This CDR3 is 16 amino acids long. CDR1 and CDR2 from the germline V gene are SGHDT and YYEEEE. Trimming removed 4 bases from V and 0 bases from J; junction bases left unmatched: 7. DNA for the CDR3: TGTGCCAGCAGCGCAAATGGCGGGAGGAGCACAGATACGCAGTATTTT. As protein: CASSANGGRSTDTQYF.

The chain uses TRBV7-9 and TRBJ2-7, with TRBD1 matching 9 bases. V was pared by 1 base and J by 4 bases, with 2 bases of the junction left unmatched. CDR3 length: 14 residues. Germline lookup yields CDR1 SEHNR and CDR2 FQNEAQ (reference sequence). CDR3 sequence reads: CASSLGDRGYEQYF. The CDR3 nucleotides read TGTGCCAGCAGCTTAGGAGACAGGGGGTACGAGCAGTACTTC.

The CDR3 spells CASRGQGAYEQYF. The CDR3 DNA follows: TGTGCCAGTAGGGGACAGGGGGCCTACGAGCAGTACTTC. The chain combines TRBV19 with TRBJ2-7; 11 nucleotides align to TRBD1. Germline CDR1 and CDR2: LNHDA and SQIVND (reference sequence). The CDR3 has 13 amino acids. V gave up 6 bases and J gave up 2 bases; unmatched junction bases: 0.

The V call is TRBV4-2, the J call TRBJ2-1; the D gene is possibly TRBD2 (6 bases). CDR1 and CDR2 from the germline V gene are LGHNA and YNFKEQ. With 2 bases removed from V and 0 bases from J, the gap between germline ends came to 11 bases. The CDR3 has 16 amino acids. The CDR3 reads CASSQRDSASYNEQFF. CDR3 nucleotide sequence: TGTGCCAGCAGCCAAAGGGACTCTGCCTCCTACAATGAGCAGTTCTTC.